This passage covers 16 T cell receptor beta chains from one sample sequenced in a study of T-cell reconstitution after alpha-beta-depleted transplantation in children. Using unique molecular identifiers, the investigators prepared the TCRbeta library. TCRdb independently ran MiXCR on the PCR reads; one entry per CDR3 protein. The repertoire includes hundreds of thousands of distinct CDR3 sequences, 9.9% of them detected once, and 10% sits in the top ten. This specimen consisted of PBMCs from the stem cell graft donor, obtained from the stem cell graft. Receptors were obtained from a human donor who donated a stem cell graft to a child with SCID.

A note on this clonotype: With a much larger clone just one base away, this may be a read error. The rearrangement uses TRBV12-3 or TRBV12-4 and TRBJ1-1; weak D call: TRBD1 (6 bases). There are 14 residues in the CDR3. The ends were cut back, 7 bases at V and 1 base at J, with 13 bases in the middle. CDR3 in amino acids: CASNNTGQNTEAFF. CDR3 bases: TGTGCCAGCAATAATACGGGACAGAACACTGAAGCTTTCTTT.

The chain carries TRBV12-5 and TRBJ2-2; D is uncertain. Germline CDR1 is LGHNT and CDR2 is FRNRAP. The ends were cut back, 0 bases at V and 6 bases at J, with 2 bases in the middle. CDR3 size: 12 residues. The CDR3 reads CASGLVAGELFF. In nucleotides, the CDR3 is TGTGCTAGTGGTTTGGTAGCCGGGGAGCTGTTTTTT. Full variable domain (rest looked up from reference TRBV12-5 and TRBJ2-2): DARVTQTPRHKVTEMGQEVTMRCQPILGHNTVFWYRQTMMQGLELLAYFRNRAPLDDSGMPKDRFSAEMPDATLATLKIQPSEPRDSAVYFCASGLVAGELFFGEGSRLTVL.

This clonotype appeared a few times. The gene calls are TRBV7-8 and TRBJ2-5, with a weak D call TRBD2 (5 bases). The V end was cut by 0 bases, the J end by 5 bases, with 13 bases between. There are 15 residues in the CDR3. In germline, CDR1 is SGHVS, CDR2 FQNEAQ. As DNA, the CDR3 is TGTGCCAGCAGCTTAGCTTCGGGTTGGAGGGAGACCCAGTACTTC. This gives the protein CASSLASGWRETQYF. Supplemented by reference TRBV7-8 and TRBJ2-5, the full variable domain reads GAGVSQSPRYKVAKRGQDVALRCDPISGHVSLFWYQQALGQGPEFLTYFQNEAQLDKSGLPSDRFFAERPEGSVSTLKIQRTQQEDSAVYLCASSLASGWRETQYFGPGTRLLVL.

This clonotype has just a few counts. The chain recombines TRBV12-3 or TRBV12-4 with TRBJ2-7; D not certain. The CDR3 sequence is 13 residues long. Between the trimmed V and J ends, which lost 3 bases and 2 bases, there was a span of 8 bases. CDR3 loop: CASSFGPAYEQYF. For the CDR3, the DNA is TGTGCCAGCAGTTTCGGACCCGCCTACGAGCAGTACTTC.

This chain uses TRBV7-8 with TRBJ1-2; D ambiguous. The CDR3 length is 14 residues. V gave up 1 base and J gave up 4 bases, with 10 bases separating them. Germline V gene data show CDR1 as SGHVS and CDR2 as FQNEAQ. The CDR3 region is CASSLEASLYGYTF. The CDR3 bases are TGTGCCAGCAGCTTAGAGGCCAGTCTCTATGGCTACACCTTC.

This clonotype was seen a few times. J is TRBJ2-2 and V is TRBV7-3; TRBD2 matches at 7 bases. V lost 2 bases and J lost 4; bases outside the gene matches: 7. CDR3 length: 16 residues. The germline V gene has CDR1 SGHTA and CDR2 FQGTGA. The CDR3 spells CASSLGGGAATGELFF. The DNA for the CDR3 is TGTGCCAGCAGCTTAGGGGGAGGGGCGGCCACCGGGGAGCTGTTTTTT.

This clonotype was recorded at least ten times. The CDR3 sequence: CSASGEASGPSRDEQFF. The CDR3 DNA is TGCAGTGCTAGCGGTGAGGCTAGCGGGCCCTCGCGCGATGAGCAGTTCTTC. The chain employs TRBV20-1 and TRBJ2-1; 8 bases align to TRBD2. Germline CDR1 reads DFQATT; CDR2 reads SNEGSKA (reference sequence). This CDR3 is built from 17 residues. V shed 3 bases, J shed 8 bases, and the junction held 18 bases outside the gene matches.

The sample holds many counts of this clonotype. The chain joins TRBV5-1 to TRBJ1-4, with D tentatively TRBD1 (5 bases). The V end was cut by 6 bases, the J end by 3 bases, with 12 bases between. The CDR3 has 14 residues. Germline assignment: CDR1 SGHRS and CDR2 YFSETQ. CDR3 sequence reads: CASKEGMANEKLFF. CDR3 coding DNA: TGCGCCAGCAAAGAGGGGATGGCTAATGAAAAACTGTTTTTT.

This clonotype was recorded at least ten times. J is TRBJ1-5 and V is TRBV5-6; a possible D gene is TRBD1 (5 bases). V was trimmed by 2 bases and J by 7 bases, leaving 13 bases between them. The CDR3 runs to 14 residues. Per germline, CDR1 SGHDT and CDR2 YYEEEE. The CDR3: CASSFGQGGQPQHF. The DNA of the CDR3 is TGTGCCAGCAGCTTTGGGCAGGGAGGACAGCCCCAGCATTTT.

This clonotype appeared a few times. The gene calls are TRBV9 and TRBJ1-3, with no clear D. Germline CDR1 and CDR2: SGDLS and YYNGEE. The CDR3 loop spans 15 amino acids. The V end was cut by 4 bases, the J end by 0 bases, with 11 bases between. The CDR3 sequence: CASSQDPSSGNTIYF. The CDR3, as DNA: TGTGCCAGCAGCCAAGATCCGAGCTCTGGAAACACCATATATTTT.

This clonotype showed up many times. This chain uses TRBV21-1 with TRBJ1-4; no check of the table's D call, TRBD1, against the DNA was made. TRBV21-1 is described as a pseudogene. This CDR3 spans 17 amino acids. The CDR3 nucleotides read TGTGCCAGCAGCACCCGTTTCCGACAGAAGTCTAATGAAAAACTGTTTTTT. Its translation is CASSTRFRQKSNEKLFF.

CDR3 sequence: CASSLVQGANGELFF. The CDR3 DNA sequence: TGTGCCAGCAGCTTAGTTCAGGGGGCGAACGGGGAGCTGTTTTTT. The V call is TRBV7-2, the J call TRBJ2-2; 8 bases map to TRBD1. This CDR3 comprises 15 residues. The V and J ends lost 1 base and 7 bases, in that order; junction bases with no gene match: 5. Germline assignment: CDR1 SGHTA and CDR2 FQGNSA. Supplemented by reference TRBV7-2 and TRBJ2-2, the full variable domain reads GAGVSQSPSNKVTEKGKDVELRCDPISGHTALYWYRQSLGQGLEFLIYFQGNSAPDKSGLPSDRFSAERTGGSVSTLTIQRTQQEDSAVYLCASSLVQGANGELFFGEGSRLTVL.

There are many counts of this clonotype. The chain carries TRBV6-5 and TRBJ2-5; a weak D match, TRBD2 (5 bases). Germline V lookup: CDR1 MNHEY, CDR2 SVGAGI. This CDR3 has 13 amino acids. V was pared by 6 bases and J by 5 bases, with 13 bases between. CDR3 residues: CASRRDFRETQYF. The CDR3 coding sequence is TGTGCCAGCAGGAGGGATTTTCGCGAGACCCAGTACTTC.

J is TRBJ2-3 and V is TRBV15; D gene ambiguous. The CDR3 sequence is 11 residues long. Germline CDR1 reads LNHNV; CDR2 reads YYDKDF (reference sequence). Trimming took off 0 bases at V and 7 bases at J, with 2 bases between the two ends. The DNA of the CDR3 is TGTGCCACCAGCAGAGATTATACGCAGTATTTT. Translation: CATSRDYTQYF.

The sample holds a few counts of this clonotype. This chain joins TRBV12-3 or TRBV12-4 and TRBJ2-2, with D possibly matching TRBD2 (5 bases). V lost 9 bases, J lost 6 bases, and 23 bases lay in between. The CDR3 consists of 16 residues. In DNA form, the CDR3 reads TGTGCCAGTACTGGTGAGGGCCGAGTCGGTGCCGGGGAGCTGTTTTTT. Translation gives CASTGEGRVGAGELFF.

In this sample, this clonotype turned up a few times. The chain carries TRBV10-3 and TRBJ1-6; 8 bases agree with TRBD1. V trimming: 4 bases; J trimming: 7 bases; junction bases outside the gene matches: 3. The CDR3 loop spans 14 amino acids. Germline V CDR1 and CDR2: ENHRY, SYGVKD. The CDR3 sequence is CAISGTGKNSPLHF. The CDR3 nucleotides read TGTGCCATCAGTGGGACAGGGAAGAATTCACCCCTCCACTTT.